This entry lists 17 T cell receptor beta chains sequenced from one sample in a study of neurological immune-mediated disorders. Time point meaning: longitudinal time-point 2. TCRdb independently ran MiXCR on the 5' RACE reads; one entry per CDR3 protein. The sample lists about 90,000 distinct CDR3 sequences, around 13% occurring once. The sequenced material came from PBMCs. These receptors all come from a female donor with HTLV-1-associated myelopathy (HAM/TSP).

This clonotype has at least ten counts. The rearrangement joins TRBV10-3 to TRBJ2-6; D possibly corresponds to TRBD1 (8 bases). CDR3 size: 18 residues. Between the trimmed V and J ends, which lost 4 bases and 2 bases, there was a span of 18 bases. CDR1 and CDR2 (germline): ENHRY, SYGVKD. Here the CDR3 DNA reads TGTGCCATCAGTGGGCCACAGGGGGGGGTCCCTGGGGCCAACGTCCTGACTTTC. Its protein is CAISGPQGGVPGANVLTF.

This clonotype showed up many times. This chain joins TRBV28 and TRBJ2-2, with TRBD1 matching 7 bases. V trimming: 7 bases; J trimming: 3 bases; junction bases outside the gene matches: 5. Germline V CDR1 and CDR2: MDHEN, SYDVKM. The CDR3 totals 14 residues. This CDR3 is CASTITGDTGELFF. CDR3 DNA sequence: TGTGCCAGCACCATAACAGGGGACACCGGGGAGCTGTTTTTT.

The chain has TRBV15 and TRBJ2-4; D gene unclear. The CDR3 length is 13 residues. With 0 bases removed from V and 10 bases from J, the gap between germline ends came to 10 bases. CDR1 is LNHNV, CDR2 YYDKDF, per germline (reference sequence). The CDR3 coding sequence is TGTGCCACCAGCAGAGAGCCCTATGCAATTCAGTACTTC. Amino acids: CATSREPYAIQYF.

This clonotype rates as medium-sized. The rearrangement joins TRBV5-1 to TRBJ2-3; TRBD1 matches 9 bases. This CDR3 spans 15 amino acids. Germline V lookup: CDR1 SGHRS, CDR2 YFSETQ. Trimming took 4 bases from V and 3 from J; bases not matched to a gene: 6. The CDR3 is CASSPGQGGTDTQYF. CDR3 coding DNA: TGCGCCAGCAGCCCGGGACAGGGCGGGACAGATACGCAGTATTTT.

With regard to this clonotype: A much bigger clone sits one base away, suggesting this may be a read error. The CDR3 sequence is CAISLVTGPSADTQYF. The CDR3 DNA reads as TGTGCCATCAGCTTAGTTACCGGCCCAAGCGCAGATACGCAGTATTTT. The V call is TRBV7-9, the J call TRBJ2-3, with D hard to call. The germline CDR1 and CDR2 sequences are SEHNR and FQNEAQ (reference sequence). The CDR3 is 16 amino acids.

This clonotype was seen at least ten times. The chain recombines TRBV28 with TRBJ1-1; D remains ambiguous. Germline V gene data show CDR1 as MDHEN and CDR2 as SYDVKM. V lost 8 bases and J 0 bases, leaving 10 bases between the germline ends. The CDR3 length is 13 residues. CDR3 amino acids: CASLGPLNTEAFF. The DNA for the CDR3 is TGTGCCAGCCTTGGACCGCTGAACACTGAAGCTTTCTTT.

V is TRBV2 and J is TRBJ2-7; maybe TRBD2 (7 bases). The V and J ends lost 6 bases and 6 bases respectively, with 18 bases between them. The CDR3 contains 14 residues. Looked up from germline, CDR1 is SNHLY and CDR2 is FYNNEI. The CDR3 DNA sequence: TGTGCCAGCAGCACCCCGGGGAGGGGGGGCGAGCAGTACTTC. The encoded protein is CASSTPGRGGEQYF.

Concerning this clonotype: This may come from a read error, since a much larger clone is one base off. The rearrangement joins TRBV5-1 to TRBJ2-5; D perhaps matches TRBD2 (6 bases). The CDR3 loop spans 15 amino acids. CDR1 is SGHRS and CDR2 is YFSETQ in the germline V gene. Trimming pared 0 bases from V and 2 bases from J, leaving 11 bases between. The CDR3 DNA reads as TGCGCCAGCAGCTTGGGACTAGTGGGGCAAGAGACCCAGTACTTC. Encoded protein: CASSLGLVGQETQYF.

In this sample, this clonotype turned up many times. The rearrangement links TRBV28 to TRBJ2-7; no clear D gene. V was pared by 5 bases and J by 3 bases, with 20 bases between. Germline CDR1 MDHEN, CDR2 SYDVKM. The CDR3 has 16 residues. The CDR3 protein is CASSAPNRLGNYEQYF. In DNA form, the CDR3 reads TGTGCCAGCAGTGCCCCAAATAGGTTGGGGAACTACGAGCAGTACTTC.

Many counts were recorded for this clonotype. The gene calls are TRBV4-1 and TRBJ1-2, with D perhaps matching TRBD1 (5 bases). Per germline, CDR1 MGHRA and CDR2 YSYEKL. V shed 0 bases and J shed 4 bases, with 15 bases lying between them. The CDR3 consists of 16 residues. The CDR3 protein is CASSQEPGRLSYGYTF. CDR3 nucleotide sequence: TGCGCCAGCAGCCAAGAACCAGGGAGGCTAAGCTATGGCTACACCTTC.

This clonotype was seen ten or more times. This chain joins TRBV3-1 and TRBJ2-5; 9 bases agree with TRBD1. Trimming cost V 7 bases and J 5 bases; bases outside gene matches: 11. There are 15 residues in the CDR3. Germline-derived CDR1 and CDR2 are LGHDT and YNNKEL (reference sequence). The DNA for the CDR3 is TGTGCCAGCACCACAACAGGGGGCGCGAAGGAGACCCAGTACTTC. Protein: CASTTTGGAKETQYF.

This clonotype was counted many times. This chain uses TRBV12-3 or TRBV12-4 with TRBJ2-2; D possibly corresponds to TRBD1 (6 bases). Trimming removed 5 bases at V and 3 bases at J, with 10 bases between. This CDR3 has 14 residues. CDR3 protein: CASSPGTYTGELFF. DNA for the CDR3: TGTGCCAGCAGTCCCGGGACATACACCGGGGAGCTGTTTTTT.

This clonotype was observed at least ten times. The chain uses TRBV5-1 and TRBJ2-2; D ambiguous. The CDR3 totals 14 residues. The germline V gene encodes CDR1 SGHRS and CDR2 YFSETQ. V gave up 1 base and J gave up 7 bases, with 11 bases separating them. Written as DNA, the CDR3 is TGCGCCAGCAGCTTGTCACAGCCCAACGGGGAGCTGTTTTTT. This translates into CASSLSQPNGELFF.

This clonotype occurred many times. This sequence joins TRBV28 and TRBJ1-2; D is possibly TRBD1 (6 bases). V gave up 7 bases and J gave up 8 bases, with 20 bases separating them. Germline CDR1 and CDR2: MDHEN and SYDVKM. This CDR3 is built from 14 residues. CDR3: CASILRGGTYGYTF. CDR3 nucleotide sequence: TGTGCCAGCATCCTACGGGGAGGGACATACGGCTACACCTTC.

This clonotype appeared once. A much larger clone lies a single base off, so this may be a read error. The chain is built from TRBV5-1 and TRBJ2-3; 10 bases agree with TRBD2. CDR1 and CDR2 (germline): SGHRS, YFSETQ. The CDR3 consists of 16 residues. The CDR3 DNA reads TGCGCCTGCAGCTTGTTCAGCGGGGGGGCAACAGATACGCAGTATTTT. Amino acids: CACSLFSGGATDTQYF. Full variable domain (remainder filled in from reference TRBV5-1 and TRBJ2-3): KAGVTQTPRYLIKTRGQQVTLSCSPISGHRSVSWYQQTPGQGLQFLFEYFSETQRNKGNFPGRFSGRQFSNSRSEMNVSTLELGDSALYLCACSLFSGGATDTQYFGPGTRLTVL.

This rearrangement joins TRBV20-1 to TRBJ2-3; a possible D gene is TRBD2 (5 bases). CDR1 is DFQATT, CDR2 SNEGSKA, per germline (reference sequence). V shed 3 bases and J shed 4 bases, with 17 bases lying between them. CDR3 length: 15 amino acids. For the CDR3, the DNA is TGCAGTGCTAGTCCGGGATCTCTGGGTGCAGATACGCAGTATTTT. This translates into CSASPGSLGADTQYF.

This clonotype has at least ten counts. The genes are TRBV29-1 and TRBJ2-7; a weak D match, TRBD1 (7 bases). Germline CDR1 is SQVTM and CDR2 is ANQGSEA. The V end was cut by 5 bases, the J end by 4 bases, with 12 bases between. The CDR3 contains 12 residues. The CDR3 loop reads CSVRGTDYEQYF. CDR3 nucleotide sequence: TGCAGCGTTCGCGGGACAGATTACGAGCAGTACTTC.